This T cell receptor (beta chain) was captured by sequencing in a study of OX40 agonist ivuxolimab in advanced cancers. General study points: At doses 0.1 to 3.0 mg/kg, CD4+ and CD8+ clones expanded.

TCRdb's copy holds only in-frame clones and misses some; the assay was immunoSEQ multiplex PCR. Here the sample spans more than 45,000 clones, approximately 86% being singletons. CDR3 length: 17 amino acids. Autoimmune disease history or systemic immunosuppression led to patients being barred. This clone was recorded only once. The antigen remains unidentified. Sample: CD4+ or CD8+ T cells sorted from blood, taken in a trial of the OX40 agonist ivuxolimab. The clonotype was recovered from an adult with an advanced solid tumor such as melanoma, head and neck, liver or kidney cancer. The V gene is TRBV21-1, the J gene TRBJ2-1; TRBD1 was called by the table and not checked on the DNA. TRBV21-1 is recorded as a pseudogene. The CDR3 coding sequence is TGTGCCAGCAGCGACTCCACGCCGGGACAGGAGTCTAATGAGCAGTTCTTC. Translated: CASSDSTPGQESNEQFF.